What follows is one T cell receptor beta chain and its context. The antigen is undetermined. The data belong to a study of OX40 agonist ivuxolimab in advanced cancers. Background on the study: Every 2 weeks, ivuxolimab was infused into the patients intravenously at between 0.01 and 10 mg/kg. The dose-escalation group included hepatocellular carcinoma, melanoma, renal cell carcinoma and head and neck cancer. Study results and caveats: Nonresponders, in some cases, also had low normalized T-cell clonal expansion.

Assay used: immunoSEQ multiplex PCR; TCRdb lists only in-frame clones, some missing. This sample carries fewer than 20,000 clones, 70% to 90% of them seen once, and the ten largest clones take around 72%. The V end lost 0 bases, the J end lost 7 bases, and 8 bases lay between the germline ends. This CDR3 is 13 amino acids long. Germline V gene data show CDR1 as SGDLS and CDR2 as YYNGEE. At cycle 4 day 1, cycle 7 day 1, and baseline, blood was sampled. The TCR comes from an adult with an advanced solid tumor such as melanoma, head and neck, liver or kidney cancer. This specimen was CD4+ or CD8+ T cells sorted from blood, taken in a trial of the OX40 agonist ivuxolimab. The chain recombines TRBV9 with TRBJ2-1; tentatively, D is TRBD2 (6 bases). The DNA for the CDR3 is TGTGCCAGCAGCGTAGCGGGAGAGAATGAGCAGTTCTTC. Translating it yields CASSVAGENEQFF.